A single sample is the source of the 22 T cell receptor beta chains below, sequenced in a study of cytomegalovirus exposure and HLA in healthy donors. Method: immunoSEQ multiplex PCR; TCRdb's copy keeps in-frame clones and lacks some. The sample shows about 330,000 clones, about nine tenths of them seen only once. Material: PBMCs. These receptors came from a woman aged 18-30 years in good health and CMV-seronegative.

The chain carries TRBV4-1 and TRBJ2-7; TRBD1 agrees at 7 bases. The junction had 11 bases not matched to a gene; V was cut back by 0 bases and J by 6 bases. Germline CDR1 reads MGHRA; CDR2 reads YSYEKL. CDR3 length: 16 residues. In DNA form, the CDR3 reads TGCGCCAGCAGCCAAGATTTGTACAGGGGTTTAAGCGAGCAGTACTTC. It codes for CASSQDLYRGLSEQYF.

The CDR3 nucleotides read TGTGCCAGCAGACCCCCCTGGGGGCTAGCGGCGAACACCGGGGAGCTGTTTTTT. Amino acids: CASRPPWGLAANTGELFF. The rearrangement links TRBV28 to TRBJ2-2; D possibly corresponds to TRBD2 (7 bases). The CDR3 is 18 amino acids. Between the trimmed V and J ends, which lost 6 bases and 0 bases, there was a span of 20 bases. Germline CDR1 is MDHEN and CDR2 is SYDVKM.

The CDR3: CASSYGSTYNEQFF. Written as DNA, the CDR3 is TGTGCCAGCAGTTACGGCTCCACCTACAATGAGCAGTTCTTC. V is TRBV6-5 and J is TRBJ2-1, with D uncertain. CDR1 is MNHEY and CDR2 is SVGAGI in the germline V gene. Trimming cost V 2 bases and J 2 bases, with 7 bases left between them. This CDR3 has 14 amino acids.

The chain uses TRBV7-2 and TRBJ2-1; D is unresolved. Looked up from germline, CDR1 is SGHTA and CDR2 is FQGNSA. The CDR3 runs to 10 residues. Trimming cost V 5 bases and J 8 bases, with 4 bases left between them. The CDR3 region is CASSPYEQFF. For the CDR3, the DNA is TGTGCCAGCAGCCCCTATGAGCAGTTCTTC.

The chain has TRBV1 and TRBJ2-7; the table calls TRBD2, which could not be checked here. TRBV1 is deemed a pseudogene. The CDR3 is 17 residues long. The CDR3 is CTSSLHDSGTSAYEQYF. The CDR3 DNA reads TGCACCAGCAGCCTACACGATTCCGGGACTAGCGCTTACGAGCAGTACTTC.

CDR3 DNA: TGTGCCAGCAGCTTGAGGCCAGGGGACGATGAGCAGTTCTTC. Its translation: CASSLRPGDDEQFF. V gene TRBV5-8 combines with J gene TRBJ2-1; weak D call: TRBD1 (6 bases). The CDR3 length is 14 residues. Deletions cut 1 base from V and 8 bases from J, with 13 bases between. From germline, CDR1 is SGHTS and CDR2 YDEGEE.

The chain employs TRBV5-6 and TRBJ1-2; D is unclear. V was cut by 4 bases and J by 0 bases, with 10 bases left in between. The CDR3 extends over 14 amino acids. CDR1 SGHDT and CDR2 YYEEEE come from the germline V gene. The DNA of the CDR3 is TGTGCCAGCAGCCCGGTCCCCTCTAACTATGGCTACACCTTC. Translated: CASSPVPSNYGYTF.

The chain recombines TRBV6-1 with TRBJ2-7; perhaps TRBD1 as D (5 bases). CDR3 size: 14 residues. CDR1 is MNHNS, CDR2 SASEGT, per germline. Trimming removed 2 bases at V and 5 bases at J, with 13 bases between. CDR3 protein: CASSERPDIDEQYF. The CDR3 nucleotides read TGTGCCAGCAGTGAAAGGCCGGACATTGACGAGCAGTACTTC.

This clone appeared once. V gene TRBV5-6 combines with J gene TRBJ2-7; TRBD2 might be the D (5 bases). Germline V gene data show CDR1 as SGHDT and CDR2 as YYEEEE. V was shortened by 4 bases and J by 12 bases, with 20 bases between the two germline ends. This CDR3 contains 13 residues. The CDR3 sequence: CASSIAGQYEPYF. The CDR3 DNA sequence: TGTGCCAGCAGCATTGCGGGCCAATACGAACCGTACTTC.

The rearrangement joins TRBV5-1 to TRBJ2-7; 8 bases line up with TRBD2. Germline values: CDR1 SGHRS, CDR2 YFSETQ. The length of the CDR3 is 17 residues. V lost 3 bases to trimming and J lost 3 bases; unmatched junction nucleotides: 14. This chain's CDR3 is CASSSGGQGRPNYEQYF. In DNA, the CDR3 is TGCGCCAGCAGCTCGGGGGGGCAGGGACGGCCTAACTACGAGCAGTACTTC.

This chain uses TRBV9 with TRBJ1-1; D gene ambiguous. Deletions cut 4 bases from V and 3 bases from J, with 7 bases between. CDR3 length: 12 residues. CDR1 and CDR2 (germline): SGDLS, YYNGEE. CDR3 residues: CASSSRDTEAFF. CDR3 bases: TGTGCCAGCAGCTCCCGGGACACTGAAGCTTTCTTT.

This chain connects TRBV4-1 to TRBJ2-1; possible D gene TRBD1, 5 bases. CDR3 size: 17 residues. Germline CDR1 is MGHRA and CDR2 is YSYEKL. Trimming removed 4 bases from V and 0 bases from J, with 16 bases in between. CDR3 residues: CASSRRQQQISYNEQFF. In nucleotides, the CDR3 is TGCGCCAGCAGCCGCAGACAGCAACAAATCTCCTACAATGAGCAGTTCTTC.

The chain carries TRBV7-3 and TRBJ2-1; 11 bases agree with TRBD2. CDR1 is SGHTA and CDR2 is FQGTGA in the germline V gene. After removal of 5 bases from V and 7 bases from J, the junction contained 7 bases not matched to a gene. This CDR3 has 15 residues. The CDR3 is CASSALAGGRNEQFF. CDR3 DNA: TGTGCCAGCAGCGCTCTAGCGGGAGGTAGGAATGAGCAGTTCTTC.

The chain recombines TRBV5-4 with TRBJ2-3, with TRBD2 matching over 11 bases. The CDR3 covers 16 residues. The germline CDR1 and CDR2 sequences are SGHNT and YYREEE (reference sequence). With 0 bases clipped from V and 4 bases from J, the junction kept 4 bases outside the gene matches. The CDR3 loop reads CASSLVALAGADTQYF. CDR3 bases: TGTGCCAGCAGCTTGGTTGCACTAGCGGGAGCAGATACGCAGTATTTT.

The rearrangement links TRBV20-1 to TRBJ2-7; D unclear. V was cut by 4 bases and J by 5 bases, with 9 bases left in between. This CDR3 contains 11 residues. CDR1 DFQATT and CDR2 SNEGSKA come from the germline V gene (reference sequence). The CDR3 nucleotides read TGCAGTGCTACACTCAACGACGAGCAGTACTTC. Residues: CSATLNDEQYF.

The count of this clone is one. The gene calls are TRBV7-8 and TRBJ1-2; tentative D call: TRBD1 (6 bases). The ends were cut back, 1 base at V and 0 bases at J, with 9 bases in the middle. The CDR3 sequence is 15 residues long. Germline V gene data show CDR1 as SGHVS and CDR2 as FQNEAQ. The CDR3 loop reads CASSLGAGANYGYTF. CDR3 in DNA: TGTGCCAGCAGCTTAGGGGCAGGGGCTAACTATGGCTACACCTTC. The full variable domain, with the rest looked up from reference TRBV7-8 and TRBJ1-2, is GAGVSQSPRYKVAKRGQDVALRCDPISGHVSLFWYQQALGQGPEFLTYFQNEAQLDKSGLPSDRFFAERPEGSVSTLKIQRTQQEDSAVYLCASSLGAGANYGYTFGSGTRLTVV.

The rearrangement links TRBV11-1 to TRBJ1-2, with 10 bases aligning to TRBD1. CDR1 is SGHAT and CDR2 is FQDESV in the germline V gene (reference sequence). After removal of 6 bases from V and 4 bases from J, the junction contained 11 bases not matched to a gene. CDR3 length: 16 amino acids. In nucleotides, the CDR3 is TGTGCCAGCAGACCCCGGGACAGGGGCCAAGCCTATGGCTACACCTTC. It codes for CASRPRDRGQAYGYTF.

V is TRBV10-3 and J is TRBJ2-3; TRBD2 matches at 10 bases. This CDR3 spans 17 amino acids. With 4 bases clipped from V and 8 bases from J, the junction kept 15 bases outside the gene matches. The V gene's germline CDR1 is ENHRY and CDR2 SYGVKD. CDR3 loop: CAISGRLGLAGEGTQYF. As DNA, the CDR3 is TGTGCCATCAGTGGGCGGCTGGGGCTAGCGGGAGAGGGTACGCAGTATTTT.

The chain employs TRBV18 and TRBJ2-3; D might be TRBD1 (5 bases). The CDR3 is 14 residues long. Per germline, CDR1 KGHSH and CDR2 LQKENI. The V end lost 3 bases, the J end lost 3 bases, and 10 bases lay between the germline ends. The CDR3 DNA reads as TGTGCCAGCTCACCTTTGGGGCAGACAGATACGCAGTATTTT. Protein sequence: CASSPLGQTDTQYF.

The chain has TRBV28 and TRBJ1-4; D might be TRBD1 (5 bases). Trimming took off 3 bases at V and 7 bases at J, with 12 bases between the two ends. The CDR3 totals 14 residues. In germline, CDR1 is MDHEN, CDR2 SYDVKM. CDR3 nucleotide sequence: TGTGCCAGCAGTTTCGTTGATCAGGGTGAAAAACTGTTTTTT. It encodes CASSFVDQGEKLFF.

The chain's CDR3 is CASSALPQRDTQYF. The CDR3 DNA sequence: TGTGCCAGCAGCGCACTGCCCCAGAGGGATACGCAGTATTTT. The chain couples TRBV9 to TRBJ2-3, with D uncertain. The CDR3 sequence is 14 residues long. V was clipped by 3 bases and J by 6 bases, with 14 bases between them. Germline V CDR1 and CDR2: SGDLS, YYNGEE.

J is TRBJ2-5 and V is TRBV9; tentative D call: TRBD2 (6 bases). Trimming took 6 bases from V and 5 from J, leaving 14 bases between them. This CDR3 has 13 amino acids. Germline V CDR1 and CDR2: SGDLS, YYNGEE. CDR3 amino acids: CASTPFGGETQYF. The CDR3 DNA follows: TGTGCCAGCACTCCCTTTGGGGGGGAGACCCAGTACTTC.